Each of the 2 T cell receptor beta chains below was sequenced from the same sample in a study of regulatory T cells in long-lasting Graves disease (dated by TCRdb to the early 2020s). Libraries were made using multiplex PCR. TCRdb records Illumina HiSeq 4000 as the sequencer. CDR3 regions were amplified by Arm-PCR with iRepertoire HTBI primers to construct TCR beta libraries. TCRdb reworked the public reads: Q25 trimming with fastp, MiXCR clone assembly, productive beta chains retained. Each entry merges the rows of one CDR3 protein and shows their most common DNA and genes. For this sample there are a few hundred thousand distinct CDR3 sequences; around a sixth appear just once. The top ten constitute 12% to 15% of the sample. The time point label, as the study defines it: newly diagnosed GD, antithyroid drugs for less than 3 months. For both TCR sequencing and RNA sequencing, RNA was extracted from PBMCs in TRIzol.

These sequences were also reported in another study, on T cells in Graves' hyperthyroidism and ophthalmopathy.

Sample: peripheral blood mononuclear cells (PBMCs), taken at new diagnosis, from a patient treated with antithyroid drugs. These receptors originate from a woman in her thirties with Graves disease. Donor details come from another sample of the same person, matched by shared clones.

This clonotype was observed a single time. This chain links TRBV5-4 with TRBJ2-5; D not resolved. V lost 1 base, J lost 5 bases, and 12 bases lay in between. The CDR3 contains 14 residues. Germline CDR1 reads SGHNT; CDR2 reads YYREEE (reference sequence). The CDR3 DNA sequence: TGTGCCAGCAGCTTGCAGCTTGTGGGGGAGACCCAGTACTTC. It encodes CASSLQLVGETQYF. Based on the CDR3 plus reference TRBV5-4 and TRBJ2-5, the full variable domain is ETGVTQSPTHLIKTRGQQVTLRCSSQSGHNTVSWYQQALGQGPQFIFQYYREEENGRGNFPPRFSGLQFPNYSSELNVNALELDDSALYLCASSLQLVGETQYFGPGTRLLVL.

This clonotype came up many times. V is TRBV7-8 and J is TRBJ1-2; TRBD1 aligns across 9 bases. J was trimmed by 5 bases and V by 1 base; bases with no gene match: 5. Germline CDR1 SGHVS, CDR2 FQNEAQ. The CDR3 loop spans 15 amino acids. Here the CDR3 reads CASSLDGTGWYGYTF. In DNA form, the CDR3 reads TGTGCCAGCAGCTTAGATGGGACAGGGTGGTATGGCTACACCTTC. Using reference TRBV7-8 and TRBJ1-2 for the parts outside the CDR3, the full variable domain is GAGVSQSPRYKVAKRGQDVALRCDPISGHVSLFWYQQALGQGPEFLTYFQNEAQLDKSGLPSDRFFAERPEGSVSTLKIQRTQQEDSAVYLCASSLDGTGWYGYTFGSGTRLTVV.